This T cell receptor (beta chain) was documented in a study of blood T cell repertoires in COVID-19. Across the study: Acute and convalescent COVID-19 samples came from the United States, Italy and Spain.

In terms of age and location, participants ranged from roughly 18 to 95 years and lived in about two dozen US areas. This clone was seen a few times. The repertoire was sequenced with immunoSEQ multiplex PCR; TCRdb's copy has only in-frame clones and lacks some. The repertoire holds around 260,000 clones, 80% to 90% seen once, with roughly 4% in the top ten. The CDR3 sequence is 15 residues long. With V trimmed by 5 bases and J by 2 bases, 5 bases remained unmatched. Germline V gene data show CDR1 as SGHTS and CDR2 as YDEGEE. The TCR was taken from a woman in her twenties or thirties who had recovered from COVID-19. Sequenced material: PBMCs or T cells enriched from blood (not recorded which). This chain links TRBV5-8 with TRBJ2-3, with TRBD2 matching over 10 bases. CDR3 sequence: CASSLSGRITDTQYF. The CDR3 DNA follows: TGTGCCAGCAGTCTTAGCGGGAGGATCACAGATACGCAGTATTTT. Combining the CDR3 with reference TRBV5-8 and TRBJ2-3 gives the whole variable domain EAGVTQSPTHLIKTRGQQATLRCSPISGHTSVYWYQQALGLGLQFLLWYDEGEERNRGNFPPRFSGRQFPNYSSELNVNALELEDSALYLCASSLSGRITDTQYFGPGTRLTVL.